The present TCR beta chain was sequenced within a study of OX40 agonist ivuxolimab in advanced cancers. Looking at the study overall: The costimulatory receptor OX40 (CD134) was targeted by ivuxolimab, a fully human IgG2 agonistic monoclonal antibody. Intravenous ivuxolimab was administered to patients every 2 weeks at six dose levels: 0.01, 0.1, 0.3, 1.5, 3 and 10 mg/kg. Of the roughly 52 dose-escalation patients, hepatocellular carcinoma was present in about 20, melanoma in roughly 15, renal cell carcinoma in 9 and head and neck cancer in 9. In the dose-escalation cohort, roughly 80% of patients were male, and the mean age was about 55 years, with a range of roughly 20 to 79. Prior anti-PD-1, anti-PD-L1 or anti-CTLA-4 therapy was permitted, and roughly two fifths of dose-escalation patients had received checkpoint inhibitors. Three dose-escalation patients achieved partial responses, one with hepatocellular carcinoma and two with cutaneous melanoma. Peripheral TCRbeta sequencing aimed to test whether ivuxolimab altered TCR sequence diversity and caused clonal T-cell expansion. The paper describes the monotherapy dose-escalation part (N ≈ 51 patients) of the phase I trial of ivuxolimab. What the work shows at the level of the full study, not this receptor alone: Antigen specificity was not determined for the clonally expanded peripheral T cells. Low levels of normalized T-cell clonal expansion were also seen in some patients who did not respond. In the 0.1-3.0 mg/kg groups, partial responders had among the lowest normalized peripheral clonal expansion, particularly in CD8+ T cells. At doses of 0.1 to 3.0 mg/kg, clonal expansion of both CD4+ and CD8+ blood T cells was observed from baseline to week 6. After ivuxolimab, CD8+ T cells had more expanded clones than CD4+ T cells on average.

Genomic DNA was extracted from sorted cells for sequencing of the TCRbeta CDR3 region. TCRbeta CDR3 regions were sequenced using the immunoSEQ Assay. This immuneACCESS table, as held by TCRdb, lists in-frame sequences with V and J called but not all clones. Of the missing ones, under half trace to an unresolved V gene in checked studies; the others have no known cause. This sample has around 70,000 clones in its table, and roughly 87% of those were observed once. The biggest ten clones account for approximately 2.5% of the sample. On this clone: Its antigen is still unknown. No clone much larger than this one lies a single base away; base qualities are absent.

The trial excluded patients who had a history of autoimmune disease or were on systemic immunosuppression. Peripheral blood for TCR sequencing was collected from all dose cohorts at baseline, on cycle 4 day 1, and on cycle 7 day 1. Samples came from an open-label, multicenter, first-in-human phase I dose-escalation trial of ivuxolimab. The trial enrolled adults with locally advanced or metastatic head and neck squamous cell, hepatocellular, melanoma or renal cell carcinoma. Before TCR sequencing, CD4+ and CD8+ T cells were separately sorted from peripheral blood. The V end loses 6 bases and the J end loses 0 bases, and a stretch of 26 bases separates them. According to the germline V gene (reference sequence), CDR1 reads LNHDA and CDR2 reads SQIVND. The CDR3 runs 20 residues from the cysteine to the phenylalanine. The DNA shown is the 60-base CDR3, in frame from base 1.

The clonotype originates from an adult with an advanced solid tumor such as melanoma, head and neck, liver or kidney cancer. The chain was built from TRBV19 and TRBJ1-4; matching of 5 bases hints at TRBD1 as the D gene. The sequencing used CD4+ or CD8+ T cells sorted from blood, collected in a trial of the OX40 agonist ivuxolimab. The DNA is as follows: TGTGCCAGTAGCCGTCTCCAACTCGGGACGGGGGTACCAACTAATGAAAAACTGTTTTTT. The translation is CASSRLQLGTGVPTNEKLFF.